The present TCR beta chain was sequenced within a study of cytomegalovirus exposure and HLA in healthy donors. Study as a whole: From 190 million or so T cells, an earlier analysis saw approximately 120 million unique TCR beta sequences. Study conclusions and caveats: Apart from CMV serostatus, no immune exposure information was available. In a later analysis, at a false discovery rate of 0.05, approximately 16,000 TCR beta sequences were associated with HLA alleles.

The primer mix had 60 Vbeta and 13 Jbeta primers. Measured with immunoSEQ multiplex PCR; TCRdb has only the in-frame clones, and not every one. The sample holds approximately 110,000 clones; around 69% are singletons and the top ten take 8.2%. Trimming took 4 bases from V and 4 from J; bases not matched to a gene: 4. Germline loops: CDR1 SGHRS, CDR2 YFSETQ. This CDR3 is 15 amino acids long. A word on this clone: The antigen is undetermined.

This sequence was found in a woman between 40 and 55 years old in good health and CMV-seropositive. The V gene is TRBV5-1, the J gene TRBJ2-2, with 10 bases lining up with TRBD2. The sequencing sample was made of PBMCs. This chain's CDR3 is CASSPGTSVTGELFF. Here the CDR3 DNA reads TGCGCCAGCAGCCCCGGGACTAGCGTCACCGGGGAGCTGTTTTTT.